The 7 T cell receptor beta chains below come from one sample, sequenced in a study of blood T cell repertoires in COVID-19. Data came from immunoSEQ multiplex PCR; TCRdb stores just in-frame clones and leaves some out. The sample lists 250,000 or so clones, about 87% occurring once. The sample comprised PBMCs or T cells enriched from blood (not recorded which). The receptor source for this set is a woman under 40 who had been exposed to COVID-19.

The chain joins TRBV19 to TRBJ2-1; 10 nucleotides match TRBD2. Germline CDR1 LNHDA, CDR2 SQIVND (reference sequence). The trim removed 6 bases at V and 7 bases at J, leaving 9 bases unmatched. The CDR3 extends over 15 amino acids. CDR3 protein: CASRPLAGGRNEQFF. The CDR3 nucleotides read TGTGCCAGTAGACCATTAGCGGGGGGTAGGAATGAGCAGTTCTTC.

This clone was seen a single time. The rearrangement uses TRBV6-6 and TRBJ2-5; 13 bases agree with TRBD2. Germline loops: CDR1 MNHNY, CDR2 SVGAGI (reference sequence). V lost 6 bases, J lost 3 bases, and 4 bases stayed unmatched. CDR3 length: 15 amino acids. In DNA, the CDR3 is TGTGCCAGCAGCCGAGGGACTAGCGGGGAAGAGACCCAGTACTTC. The encoded protein is CASSRGTSGEETQYF.

The chain is built from TRBV11-2 and TRBJ2-1, with 8 bases fitting TRBD2. From germline, CDR1 is SGHAT and CDR2 FQNNGV. J was trimmed by 6 bases and V by 5 bases; bases with no gene match: 18. This CDR3 spans 18 amino acids. The DNA for the CDR3 is TGTGCCAGCAGCCCCCTTCTCGTTTCGGGAGGGCCTATCAATGAGCAGTTCTTC. Its translation is CASSPLLVSGGPINEQFF. Full variable domain (missing parts from reference TRBV11-2 and TRBJ2-1): EAGVAQSPRYKIIEKRQSVAFWCNPISGHATLYWYQQILGQGPKLLIQFQNNGVVDDSQLPKDRFSAERLKGVDSTLKIQPAKLEDSAVYLCASSPLLVSGGPINEQFFGPGTRLTVL.

The chain combines TRBV28 with TRBJ2-1; 10 nucleotides align to TRBD1. There are 15 residues in the CDR3. In germline, CDR1 is MDHEN, CDR2 SYDVKM. The trim removed 7 bases at V and 4 bases at J, leaving 7 bases unmatched. The CDR3 region is CASTLDRGSYNEQFF. The CDR3 DNA sequence: TGTGCCAGCACCTTGGACAGGGGGTCATACAATGAGCAGTTCTTC.

This sequence joins TRBV5-4 and TRBJ1-2; 8 positions agree with TRBD1. The J segment lost 7 bases and the V segment lost 4 bases, leaving 3 bases of the junction unmatched. The CDR3 loop spans 12 amino acids. Germline loops: CDR1 SGHNT, CDR2 YYREEE (reference sequence). The CDR3 DNA is TGTGCCAGCAGCCTGACAGGGGCTGGCTACACCTTC. Translation: CASSLTGAGYTF.

Details on this clone: The identical CDR3 is also encoded by other nucleotide sequences in the sample. The chain is built from TRBV9 and TRBJ2-3; no clear D. V was shortened by 2 bases and J by 2 bases, with 9 bases between the two germline ends. The CDR3 is made up of 14 amino acids. Germline CDR1 is SGDLS and CDR2 is YYNGEE. CDR3 DNA: TGTGCCAGCAGCGTTGGCCTCCCCACAGATACGCAGTATTTT. Translation gives CASSVGLPTDTQYF.

The J gene is TRBJ1-2, the V gene TRBV11-2; 11 bases fit TRBD1. This CDR3 region has 14 residues. With 4 bases clipped from V and 4 bases from J, the junction kept 2 bases outside the gene matches. Germline lookup yields CDR1 SGHAT and CDR2 FQNNGV. DNA of the CDR3: TGTGCCAGCAGCTGGGACAGGGGGATCTATGGCTACACCTTC. It codes for CASSWDRGIYGYTF.